This T cell receptor (beta chain) was profiled in a study of diagnostic markers for celiac disease (TCRdb year 2020). Sequencing was carried out with an Illumina MiSeq. The reads underwent TCRdb reprocessing, giving one record for each CDR3 protein sequence and no DNA. The sample's records list about 1,000 distinct CDR3 sequences. Approximately 11% of the sample goes to the ten largest clones. The germline V gene (reference sequence) specifies SEHNR as CDR1 and FQNEAQ as CDR2. Taken from cysteine to phenylalanine, the CDR3 has 15 residues. The protein alone is recorded here. Comment on this clonotype: Its antigen is currently not known.

This clonotype was obtained from a human donor. The sequenced sample consisted of either unsorted cells or a sorted T cell fraction (not recorded which). The rearrangement combines TRBV7-9 with TRBJ2-7; checking the TCRdb D call of TRBD1 is not possible without DNA. This receptor carries the CDR3 CASSSPGTGGYEQYF.